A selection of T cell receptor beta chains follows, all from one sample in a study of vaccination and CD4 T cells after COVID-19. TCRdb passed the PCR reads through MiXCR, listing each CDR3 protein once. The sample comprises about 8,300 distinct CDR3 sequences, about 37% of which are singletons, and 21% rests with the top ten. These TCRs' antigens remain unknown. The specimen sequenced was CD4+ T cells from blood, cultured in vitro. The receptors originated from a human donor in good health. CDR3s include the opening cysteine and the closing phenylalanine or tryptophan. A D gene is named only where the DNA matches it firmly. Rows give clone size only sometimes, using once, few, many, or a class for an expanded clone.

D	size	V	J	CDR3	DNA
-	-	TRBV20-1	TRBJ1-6	CSARGESSYNSPLHF	TGCAGTGCTAGAGGGGAGAGCTCCTATAATTCACCCCTCCACTTT
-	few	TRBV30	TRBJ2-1	CAWSVLGAKYNEQFF	TGTGCCTGGAGTGTACTGGGTGCTAAGTACAATGAGCAGTTCTTC
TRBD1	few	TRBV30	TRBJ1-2	CAYRRGDSYGYTF	TGTGCCTACCGTAGAGGGGACAGCTATGGCTACACCTTC
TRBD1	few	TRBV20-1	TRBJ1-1	CSAAGTGIVGGYEAFF	TGCAGTGCTGCCGGGACAGGGATTGTAGGGGGGTATGAAGCTTTCTTT
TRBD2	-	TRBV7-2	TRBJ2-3	CASSPSGVLAGGSADTQYF	TGTGCCAGCAGCCCCTCAGGGGTACTAGCGGGAGGTAGCGCAGATACGCAGTATTTT
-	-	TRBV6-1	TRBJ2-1	CASYRLGVGDNEQFF	TGTGCCAGCTACCGTCTAGGGGTGGGGGACAATGAGCAGTTCTTC
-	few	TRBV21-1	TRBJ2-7	CASSTSRGGISYEQYF	TGTGCCAGCAGCACAAGCAGGGGCGGGATCTCCTACGAGCAGTACTTC
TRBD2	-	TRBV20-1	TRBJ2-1	CSAQTSGRALNEQFF	TGCAGTGCTCAGACTAGCGGGAGGGCCCTCAATGAGCAGTTCTTC
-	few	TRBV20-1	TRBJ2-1	CSAGVSGQELREQFF	TGCAGTGCCGGGGTGTCGGGACAAGAGCTTCGAGAGCAGTTCTTC
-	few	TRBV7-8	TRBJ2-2	CASRPPGGTGELFF	TGTGCCAGCAGACCCCCGGGCGGTACCGGGGAGCTGTTTTTT
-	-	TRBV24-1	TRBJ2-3	CATSDSTGSVSDTQYF	TGTGCCACCAGTGATTCAACAGGGAGTGTTTCGGATACGCAGTATTTT
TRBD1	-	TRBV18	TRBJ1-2	CASSPDRGLSGGYTF	TGTGCCAGCTCACCGGACAGGGGGCTATCGGGTGGCTACACCTTC
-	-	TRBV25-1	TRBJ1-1	CASNYTGHQTMNTEAFF	TGTGCCAGCAATTATACAGGCCACCAAACTATGAACACTGAAGCTTTCTTT
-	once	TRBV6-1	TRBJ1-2	CAGSPQDSYGYTF	TGTGCCGGCAGCCCCCAGGACAGCTATGGCTACACCTTC
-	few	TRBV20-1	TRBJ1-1	CSARGGNTEAFF	TGCAGTGCTAGAGGTGGGAACACTGAAGCTTTCTTT
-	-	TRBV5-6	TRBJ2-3	CASSLIQGGTDTQYF	TGTGCCAGCAGCTTGATCCAGGGCGGAACAGATACGCAGTATTTT
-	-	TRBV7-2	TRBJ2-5	CASSLMQGGETQYF	TGTGCCAGCAGCCTCATGCAGGGCGGCGAGACCCAGTACTTC
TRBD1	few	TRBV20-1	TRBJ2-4	CSTFNPGGNIQYF	TGCAGTACCTTTAACCCAGGGGGAAACATTCAGTACTTC
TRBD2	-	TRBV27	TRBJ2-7	CASYNPSSGYSYEQYF	TGTGCCAGCTACAACCCGAGTAGCGGGTACTCCTACGAGCAGTACTTC
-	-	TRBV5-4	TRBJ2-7	CASSVTGRGGYEQYF	TGTGCCAGCAGCGTGACAGGGAGGGGAGGCTACGAGCAGTACTTC
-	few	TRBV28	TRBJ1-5	CAISPPSNQPQHF	TGTGCCATCTCCCCCCCGTCGAATCAGCCCCAGCATTTT
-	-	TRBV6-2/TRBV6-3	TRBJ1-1	CASSYPWGGLNTEAFF	TGTGCCAGCAGTTACCCCTGGGGCGGCTTGAACACTGAAGCTTTCTTT
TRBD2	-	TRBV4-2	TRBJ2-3	CASSQDPLAGRTDTQYF	TGTGCCAGCAGCCAAGATCCGCTAGCGGGGCGCACAGATACGCAGTATTTT
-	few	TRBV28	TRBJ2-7	CASSPKPGPFLYF	TGTGCCAGCAGTCCCAAACCAGGGCCGTTCTTGTACTTC
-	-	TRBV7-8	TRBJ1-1	CASSLGERNTEAFF	TGTGCCAGCAGTCTAGGGGAGAGAAACACTGAAGCTTTCTTT
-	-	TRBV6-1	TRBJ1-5	CASSFGGNQPQHF	TGTGCCAGCAGCTTCGGAGGGAATCAGCCCCAGCATTTT
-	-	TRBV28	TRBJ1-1	CASTVTGSTEAFF	TGTGCCAGCACCGTGACAGGATCAACTGAAGCTTTCTTT
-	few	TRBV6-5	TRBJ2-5	CASSYSKTSEAQYF	TGTGCCAGCAGTTACTCGAAGACTAGTGAGGCCCAGTACTTC
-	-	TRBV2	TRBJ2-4	CASGGNIQYF	TGTGCCAGCGGAGGAAACATTCAGTACTTC
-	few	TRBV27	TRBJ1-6	CASTPGVNSPLHF	TGTGCCAGCACTCCGGGGGTAAATTCACCCCTCCACTTT
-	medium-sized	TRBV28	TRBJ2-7	CASSIWTASYEQYF	TGTGCCAGCAGTATCTGGACAGCTTCCTACGAGCAGTACTTC
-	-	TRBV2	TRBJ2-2	CASTFGGQNTGELFF	TGTGCCAGCACCTTCGGGGGGCAGAACACCGGGGAGCTGTTTTTT
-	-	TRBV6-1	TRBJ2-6	CASSESRASGANVLTF	TGTGCCAGCAGTGAATCCCGGGCCTCTGGGGCCAACGTCCTGACTTTC
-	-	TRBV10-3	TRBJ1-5	CAISEGRGQPQHF	TGTGCCATCAGTGAGGGCAGGGGCCAGCCCCAGCATTTT
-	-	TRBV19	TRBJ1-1	CASSMRGIGTGAFF	TGTGCCAGTAGTATGAGAGGGATCGGCACTGGAGCTTTCTTT
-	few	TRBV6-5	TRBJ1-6	CASSSRDGGSPLHF	TGTGCCAGCAGTTCGCGAGATGGTGGCTCACCCCTCCACTTT
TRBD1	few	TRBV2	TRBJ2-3	CASSGTGVDTQYF	TGTGCCAGCAGCGGGACAGGGGTGGATACGCAGTATTTT
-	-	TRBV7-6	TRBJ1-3	CASSFGQLSGNTIYF	TGTGCCAGCAGCTTCGGACAGCTCTCTGGAAACACCATATATTTT
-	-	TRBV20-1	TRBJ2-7	CSAESGWEQYF	TGCAGTGCCGAGAGCGGGTGGGAGCAGTACTTC
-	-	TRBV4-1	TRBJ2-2	CASSEGTLATGELFF	TGCGCCAGCAGTGAAGGGACATTAGCCACCGGGGAGCTGTTTTTT
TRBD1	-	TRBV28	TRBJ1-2	CASSLWRTGGSGGYGYTF	TGTGCCAGCAGTTTATGGAGGACAGGGGGCTCGGGCGGCTATGGCTACACCTTC
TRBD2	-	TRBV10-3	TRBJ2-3	CATGELAVKDTQYF	TGTGCGACGGGGGAACTAGCGGTGAAAGATACGCAGTATTTT
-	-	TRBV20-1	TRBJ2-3	CSARKRVSAGDTQYF	TGCAGTGCTAGAAAGAGAGTATCAGCGGGAGATACGCAGTATTTT
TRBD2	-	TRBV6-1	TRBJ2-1	CASSPMTSGTYNEQFF	TGTGCCAGCAGTCCGATGACTAGCGGGACCTACAATGAGCAGTTCTTC
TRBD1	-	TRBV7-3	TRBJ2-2	CASSRQGASTGELFF	TGTGCCAGCAGCCGACAGGGGGCGAGTACCGGGGAGCTGTTTTTT
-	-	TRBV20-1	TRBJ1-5	CSAILGVNQPQHF	TGCAGTGCCATCCTGGGGGTCAATCAGCCCCAGCATTTT
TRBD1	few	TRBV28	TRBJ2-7	CASSPRTGGSFYEQYF	TGTGCCAGCAGTCCTCGGACAGGGGGATCCTTCTACGAGCAGTACTTC
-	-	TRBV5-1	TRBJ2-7	CASSRGPSSYEQYF	TGCGCCAGCAGCAGGGGACCGAGCTCCTACGAGCAGTACTTC
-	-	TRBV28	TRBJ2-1	CASSLLEGRSYNEQFF	TGTGCCAGCAGTTTACTCGAGGGGAGGTCGTACAATGAGCAGTTCTTC
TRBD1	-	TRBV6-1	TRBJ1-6	CASKGQGGSPLHF	TGTGCCAGCAAGGGACAGGGGGGTTCACCCCTCCACTTT
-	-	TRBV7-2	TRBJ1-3	CASSLPGNTIYF	TGTGCCAGCAGCTTACCCGGAAACACCATATATTTT
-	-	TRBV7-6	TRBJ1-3	CASSLSTGSGNTIYF	TGTGCCAGCAGCTTATCAACAGGCTCTGGAAACACCATATATTTT